These T cell receptor beta chains were read from a single sample in a study of control samples from healthy donors and cancer patients. TCRdb keeps only in-frame clones here, not all; method: immunoSEQ multiplex PCR. Found here are roughly 130,000 clones, over 75% of them singletons; the top ten hold about 2.6%. Sequencing was carried out using blood. The source is a man between 18 and 35 years old in good health. Each CDR3 is given with its conserved first and last residue. Size tells how often a clone was seen (once, few, many) or the class of an expanded clone, and some rows leave it out.

clone_size: -; j_call: TRBJ2-5; v_call: TRBV4-1; cdr3_aa: CASSQDGGETQYF
clone_size: -; j_call: TRBJ1-1; v_call: TRBV28; cdr3_aa: CASSLRGGTEAFF
clone_size: -; j_call: TRBJ2-7; v_call: TRBV2; cdr3_aa: CASSDRGRVYEQYF
clone_size: -; j_call: TRBJ1-6; v_call: TRBV5-1; cdr3_aa: CASSLGWSSYNSPLHF
clone_size: -; j_call: TRBJ2-3; v_call: TRBV28; cdr3_aa: CASSSRGTSTDTQYF
clone_size: -; j_call: TRBJ2-6; v_call: TRBV11-3; cdr3_aa: CASSAYRALVSGANVLTF
clone_size: -; j_call: TRBJ1-2; v_call: TRBV5-1; cdr3_aa: CASSFGTDGYTF
clone_size: -; j_call: TRBJ1-1; v_call: TRBV13; cdr3_aa: CASSKYRGTEAFF
clone_size: once; j_call: TRBJ1-2; v_call: TRBV10-3; cdr3_aa: CAIRTDNYGYTF
clone_size: -; j_call: TRBJ2-7; v_call: TRBV7-2; cdr3_aa: CASSLPRDSSYEQYF
clone_size: -; j_call: TRBJ2-7; v_call: TRBV30; cdr3_aa: CAWTPRWAYEQYF
clone_size: once; j_call: TRBJ1-4; v_call: TRBV6-1; cdr3_aa: CASSEEGGSVGKLFF
clone_size: -; j_call: TRBJ2-3; v_call: TRBV9; cdr3_aa: CASSVAGTGLIGTDTQYF
clone_size: few; j_call: TRBJ2-2; v_call: TRBV4-1; cdr3_aa: CASSPEGSSNTGELFF
clone_size: -; j_call: TRBJ2-1; v_call: TRBV6-5; cdr3_aa: CASSSVPGSNEQFF
clone_size: -; j_call: TRBJ2-1; v_call: TRBV6-7; cdr3_aa: CASSYGRLAGGNEQFF
clone_size: once; j_call: TRBJ2-1; v_call: TRBV6-6; cdr3_aa: CASSTLMGGDNEQFF
clone_size: few; j_call: TRBJ2-7; v_call: TRBV5-1; cdr3_aa: CASSLSPLYEQYF
clone_size: -; j_call: TRBJ2-2; v_call: TRBV2; cdr3_aa: CASMRGGAGTGELFF
clone_size: once; j_call: TRBJ2-7; v_call: TRBV6-5; cdr3_aa: CASRRSTGLSYEQYF
clone_size: -; j_call: TRBJ1-4; v_call: TRBV19; cdr3_aa: CASSMMGIGEKLFF
clone_size: -; j_call: TRBJ1-1; v_call: TRBV11-2; cdr3_aa: CASSLHAGTGELNTEAFF
clone_size: -; j_call: TRBJ1-1; v_call: TRBV6-5; cdr3_aa: CASSPPGGTEAFF
clone_size: -; j_call: TRBJ1-1; v_call: TRBV5-6; cdr3_aa: CASRDRGGIPEAFF
clone_size: -; j_call: TRBJ2-7; v_call: TRBV29-1; cdr3_aa: CSVGDGPYEQYF
clone_size: once; j_call: TRBJ2-3; v_call: TRBV18; cdr3_aa: CASSPQGDTQYF
clone_size: once; j_call: TRBJ1-2; v_call: TRBV29-1; cdr3_aa: CSVEAPRGGYTF
clone_size: -; j_call: TRBJ2-2; v_call: TRBV12-3/TRBV12-4; cdr3_aa: CASSHSNTGELFF
clone_size: -; j_call: TRBJ2-3; v_call: TRBV5-5; cdr3_aa: CASSSSDTQYF
clone_size: -; j_call: TRBJ2-7; v_call: TRBV19; cdr3_aa: CASSIRTSGAYEQYF
clone_size: once; j_call: TRBJ2-5; v_call: TRBV30; cdr3_aa: CAWSSFGGTETQYF
clone_size: -; j_call: TRBJ1-5; v_call: TRBV5-8; cdr3_aa: CASSSQDQPQHF
clone_size: -; j_call: TRBJ2-1; v_call: TRBV5-1; cdr3_aa: CASSLVRASYNEQFF
clone_size: -; j_call: TRBJ1-2; v_call: TRBV19; cdr3_aa: CASSIQGTGSYGYTF
clone_size: -; j_call: TRBJ1-1; v_call: TRBV28; cdr3_aa: CASSLGQRNTEAFF
clone_size: -; j_call: TRBJ1-2; v_call: TRBV9; cdr3_aa: CASSALSGGNYGYTF
clone_size: -; j_call: TRBJ2-5; v_call: TRBV18; cdr3_aa: CASSPIGTGAPETQYF
clone_size: few; j_call: TRBJ2-1; v_call: TRBV19; cdr3_aa: CASSIKEGGTFF
clone_size: -; j_call: TRBJ1-3; v_call: TRBV4-3; cdr3_aa: CASSQARASGNTIYF
clone_size: -; j_call: TRBJ2-5; v_call: TRBV6-6; cdr3_aa: CASSFGETQYF